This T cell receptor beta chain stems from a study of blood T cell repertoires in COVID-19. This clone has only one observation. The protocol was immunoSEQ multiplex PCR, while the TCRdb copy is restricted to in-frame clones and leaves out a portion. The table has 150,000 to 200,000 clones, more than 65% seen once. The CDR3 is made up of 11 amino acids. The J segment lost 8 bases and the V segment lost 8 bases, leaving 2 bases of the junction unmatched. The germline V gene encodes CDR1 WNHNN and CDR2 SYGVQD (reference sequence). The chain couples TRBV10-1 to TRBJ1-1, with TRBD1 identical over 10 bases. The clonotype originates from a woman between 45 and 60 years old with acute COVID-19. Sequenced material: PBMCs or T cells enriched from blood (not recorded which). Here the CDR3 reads CASRDRGEAFF. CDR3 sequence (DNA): TGCGCCAGCCGGGACAGGGGAGAAGCTTTCTTT.